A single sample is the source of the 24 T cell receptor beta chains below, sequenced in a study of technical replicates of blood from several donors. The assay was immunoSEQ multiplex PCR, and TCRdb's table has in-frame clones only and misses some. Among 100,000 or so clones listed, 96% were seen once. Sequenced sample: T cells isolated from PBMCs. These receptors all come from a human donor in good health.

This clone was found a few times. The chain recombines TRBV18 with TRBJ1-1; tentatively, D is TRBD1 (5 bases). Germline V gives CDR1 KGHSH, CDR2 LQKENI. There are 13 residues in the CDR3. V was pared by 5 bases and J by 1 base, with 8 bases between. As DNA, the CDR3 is TGTGCCAGCTCATTACAGGCGAACACTGAAGCTTTCTTT. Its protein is CASSLQANTEAFF.

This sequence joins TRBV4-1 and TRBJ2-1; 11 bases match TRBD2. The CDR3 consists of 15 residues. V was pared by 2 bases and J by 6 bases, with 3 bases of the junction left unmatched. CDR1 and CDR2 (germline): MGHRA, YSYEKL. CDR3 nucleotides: TGCGCCAGCAGCCAAACGCTAGCGGGAGGCAATGAGCAGTTCTTC. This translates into CASSQTLAGGNEQFF.

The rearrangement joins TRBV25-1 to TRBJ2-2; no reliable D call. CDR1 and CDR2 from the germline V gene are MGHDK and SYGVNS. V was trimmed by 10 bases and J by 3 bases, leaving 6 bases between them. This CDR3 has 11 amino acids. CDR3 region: CATQDTGELFF. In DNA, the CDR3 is TGTGCCACCCAGGACACCGGGGAGCTGTTTTTT.

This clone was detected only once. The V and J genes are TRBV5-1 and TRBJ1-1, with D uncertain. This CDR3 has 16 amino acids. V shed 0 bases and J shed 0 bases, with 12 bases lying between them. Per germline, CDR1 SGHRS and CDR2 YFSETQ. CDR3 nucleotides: TGCGCCAGCAGCTTGGTGAGGAAAAATTTGAACACTGAAGCTTTCTTT. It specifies CASSLVRKNLNTEAFF.

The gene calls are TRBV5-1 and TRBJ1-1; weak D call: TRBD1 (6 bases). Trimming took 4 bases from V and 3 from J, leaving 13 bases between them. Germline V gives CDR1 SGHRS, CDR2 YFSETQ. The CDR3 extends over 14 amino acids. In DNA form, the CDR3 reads TGCGCCAGCAGCCCGGAGGGGGGGGACACTGAAGCTTTCTTT. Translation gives CASSPEGGDTEAFF.

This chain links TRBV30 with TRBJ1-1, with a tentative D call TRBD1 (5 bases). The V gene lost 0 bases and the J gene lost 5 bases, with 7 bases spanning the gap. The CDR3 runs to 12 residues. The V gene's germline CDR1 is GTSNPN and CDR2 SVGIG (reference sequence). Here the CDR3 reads CAWSVGGTEAFF. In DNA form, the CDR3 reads TGTGCCTGGAGTGTCGGGGGGACTGAAGCTTTCTTT.

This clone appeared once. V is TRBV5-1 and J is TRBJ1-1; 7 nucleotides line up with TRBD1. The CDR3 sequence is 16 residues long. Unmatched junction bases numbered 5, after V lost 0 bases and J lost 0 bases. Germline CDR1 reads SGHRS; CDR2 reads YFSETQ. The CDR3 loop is CASSLGRGLLNTEAFF. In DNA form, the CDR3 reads TGCGCCAGCAGCTTGGGTAGGGGGCTCTTGAACACTGAAGCTTTCTTT.

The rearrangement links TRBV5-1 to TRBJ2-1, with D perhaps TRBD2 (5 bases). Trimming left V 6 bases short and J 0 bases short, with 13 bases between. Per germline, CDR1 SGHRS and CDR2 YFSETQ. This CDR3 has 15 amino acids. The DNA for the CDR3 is TGCGCCAGCACCCTCGAGGGTACCTCCTACAATGAGCAGTTCTTC. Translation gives CASTLEGTSYNEQFF.

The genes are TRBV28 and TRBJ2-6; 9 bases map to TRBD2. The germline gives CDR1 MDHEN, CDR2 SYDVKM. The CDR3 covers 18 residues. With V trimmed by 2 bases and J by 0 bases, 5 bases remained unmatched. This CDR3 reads CASSLIGGGASGANVLTF. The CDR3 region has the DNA TGTGCCAGCAGTTTAATAGGCGGGGGGGCCTCTGGGGCCAACGTCCTGACTTTC.

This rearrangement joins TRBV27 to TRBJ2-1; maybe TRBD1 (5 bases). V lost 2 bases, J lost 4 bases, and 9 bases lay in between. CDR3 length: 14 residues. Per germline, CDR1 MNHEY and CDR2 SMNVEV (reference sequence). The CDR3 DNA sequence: TGTGCCAGCAGTTTAGGGGCCACATACAATGAGCAGTTCTTC. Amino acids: CASSLGATYNEQFF.

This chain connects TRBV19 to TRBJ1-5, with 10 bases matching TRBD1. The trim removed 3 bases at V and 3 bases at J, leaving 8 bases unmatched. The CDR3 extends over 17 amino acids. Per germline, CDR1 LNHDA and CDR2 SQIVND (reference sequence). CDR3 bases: TGTGCCAGTAGTATTCGTTATGGGACAGGGGACAATCAGCCCCAGCATTTT. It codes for CASSIRYGTGDNQPQHF.

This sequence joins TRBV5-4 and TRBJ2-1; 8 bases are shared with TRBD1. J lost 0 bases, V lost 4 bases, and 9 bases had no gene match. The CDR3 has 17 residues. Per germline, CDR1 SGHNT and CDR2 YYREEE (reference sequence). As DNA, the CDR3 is TGTGCCAGCAGCCGTAGGGACAGGCCTAGCTCCTACAATGAGCAGTTCTTC. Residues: CASSRRDRPSSYNEQFF.

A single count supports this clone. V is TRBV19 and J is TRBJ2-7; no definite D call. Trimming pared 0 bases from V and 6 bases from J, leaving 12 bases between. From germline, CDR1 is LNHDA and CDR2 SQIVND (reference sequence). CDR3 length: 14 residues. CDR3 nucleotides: TGTGCCAGTAGTATAGAAAACTACGGCGGCGAGCAGTACTTC. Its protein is CASSIENYGGEQYF.

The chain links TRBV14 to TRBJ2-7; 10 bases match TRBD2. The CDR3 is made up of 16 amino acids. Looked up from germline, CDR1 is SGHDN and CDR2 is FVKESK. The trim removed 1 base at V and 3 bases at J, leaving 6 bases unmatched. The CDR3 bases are TGTGCCAGCAGCCAAGCCCTTAGCGGGAGGAACTACGAGCAGTACTTC. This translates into CASSQALSGRNYEQYF.

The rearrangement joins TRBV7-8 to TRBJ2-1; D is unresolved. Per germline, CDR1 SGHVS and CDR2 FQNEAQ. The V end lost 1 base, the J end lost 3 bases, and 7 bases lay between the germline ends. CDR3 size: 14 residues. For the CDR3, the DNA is TGTGCCAGCAGCTTAGACCTACTCTACAATGAGCAGTTCTTC. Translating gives CASSLDLLYNEQFF.

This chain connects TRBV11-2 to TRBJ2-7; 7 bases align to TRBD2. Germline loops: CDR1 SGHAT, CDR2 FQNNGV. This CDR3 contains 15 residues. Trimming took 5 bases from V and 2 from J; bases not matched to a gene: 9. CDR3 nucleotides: TGTGCCAGCAGCCCACTAGCGCCCCGGGCCTACGAGCAGTACTTC. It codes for CASSPLAPRAYEQYF.

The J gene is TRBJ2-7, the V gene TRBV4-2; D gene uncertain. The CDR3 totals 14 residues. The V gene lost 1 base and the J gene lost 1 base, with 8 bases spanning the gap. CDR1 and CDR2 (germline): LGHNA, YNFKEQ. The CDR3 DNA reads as TGTGCCAGCAGCCAAGGGCTGATGTCCTACGAGCAGTACTTC. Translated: CASSQGLMSYEQYF.

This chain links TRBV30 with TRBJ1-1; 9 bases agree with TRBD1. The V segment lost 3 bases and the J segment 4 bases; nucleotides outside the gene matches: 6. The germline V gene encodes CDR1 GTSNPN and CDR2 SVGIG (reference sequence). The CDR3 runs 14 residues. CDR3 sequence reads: CAWRVQGASTEAFF. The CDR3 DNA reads TGTGCCTGGAGGGTACAGGGGGCAAGCACTGAAGCTTTCTTT.

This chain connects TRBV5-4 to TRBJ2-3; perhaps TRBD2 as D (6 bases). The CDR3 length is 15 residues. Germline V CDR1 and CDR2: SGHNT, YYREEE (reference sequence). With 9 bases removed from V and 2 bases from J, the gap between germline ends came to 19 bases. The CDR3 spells CAIWTGTRLTDTQYF. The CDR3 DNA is TGTGCCATCTGGACCGGGACTCGACTCACAGATACGCAGTATTTT.

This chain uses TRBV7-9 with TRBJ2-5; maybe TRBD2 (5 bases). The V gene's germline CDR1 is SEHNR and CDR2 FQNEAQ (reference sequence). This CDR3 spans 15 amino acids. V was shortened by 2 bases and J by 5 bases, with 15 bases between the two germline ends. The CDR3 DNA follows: TGTGCCAGCAGCTTAATCGGGATGGTCCGGGAGACCCAGTACTTC. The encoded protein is CASSLIGMVRETQYF.

CDR3: CASSLTSGIGSYEQYF. The CDR3 DNA is TGTGCCAGCAGCCTGACTAGCGGGATTGGGTCCTACGAGCAGTACTTC. The V gene is TRBV5-4, the J gene TRBJ2-7; 11 positions match TRBD2. The CDR3 runs to 16 residues. The V gene end was trimmed by 4 bases and the J gene end by 1 base; junction bases not matched to a gene: 7. The germline gives CDR1 SGHNT, CDR2 YYREEE (reference sequence). The variable domain in full, with the rest retrieved from reference TRBV5-4 and TRBJ2-7, is ETGVTQSPTHLIKTRGQQVTLRCSSQSGHNTVSWYQQALGQGPQFIFQYYREEENGRGNFPPRFSGLQFPNYSSELNVNALELDDSALYLCASSLTSGIGSYEQYFGPGTRLTVT.

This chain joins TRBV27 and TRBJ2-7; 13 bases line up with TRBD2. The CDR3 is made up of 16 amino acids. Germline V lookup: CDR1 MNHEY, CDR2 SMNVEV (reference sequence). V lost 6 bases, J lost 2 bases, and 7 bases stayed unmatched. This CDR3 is CASSNPGTSGTYEQYF. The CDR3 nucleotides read TGTGCCAGCAGCAACCCCGGGACTAGCGGGACCTACGAGCAGTACTTC.

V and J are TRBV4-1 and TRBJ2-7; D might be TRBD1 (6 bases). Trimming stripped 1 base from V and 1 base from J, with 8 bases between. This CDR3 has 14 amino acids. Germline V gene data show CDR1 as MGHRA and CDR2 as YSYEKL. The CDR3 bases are TGCGCCAGCAGCCAAGGCAGGGGATCCTACGAGCAGTACTTC. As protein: CASSQGRGSYEQYF.

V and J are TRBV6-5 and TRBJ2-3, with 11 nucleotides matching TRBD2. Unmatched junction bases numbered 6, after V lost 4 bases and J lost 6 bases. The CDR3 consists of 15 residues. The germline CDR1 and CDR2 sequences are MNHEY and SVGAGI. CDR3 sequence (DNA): TGTGCCAGCAGTTTGCTAGCGGGGGGCTTGGATACGCAGTATTTT. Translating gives CASSLLAGGLDTQYF.